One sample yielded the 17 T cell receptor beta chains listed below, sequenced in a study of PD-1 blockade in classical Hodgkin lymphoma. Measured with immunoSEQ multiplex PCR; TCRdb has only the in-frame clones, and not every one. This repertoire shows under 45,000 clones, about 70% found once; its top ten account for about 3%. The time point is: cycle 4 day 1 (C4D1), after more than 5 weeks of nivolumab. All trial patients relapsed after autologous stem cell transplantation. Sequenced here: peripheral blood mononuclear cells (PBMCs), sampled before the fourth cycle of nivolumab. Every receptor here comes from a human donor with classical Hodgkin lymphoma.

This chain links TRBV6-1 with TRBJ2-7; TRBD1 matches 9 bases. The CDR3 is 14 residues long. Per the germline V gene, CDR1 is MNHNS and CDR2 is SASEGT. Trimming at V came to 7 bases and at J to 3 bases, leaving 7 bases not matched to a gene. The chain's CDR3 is CASTFGTGFYEQYF. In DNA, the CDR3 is TGTGCCAGCACCTTCGGGACAGGGTTCTACGAGCAGTACTTC.

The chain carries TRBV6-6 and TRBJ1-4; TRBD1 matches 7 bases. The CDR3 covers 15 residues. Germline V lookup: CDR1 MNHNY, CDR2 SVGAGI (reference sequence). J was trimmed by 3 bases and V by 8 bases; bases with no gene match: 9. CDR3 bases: TGTGCCAGCTCCGACAGGGCGGTTTCTAATGAAAAACTGTTTTTT. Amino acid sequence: CASSDRAVSNEKLFF.

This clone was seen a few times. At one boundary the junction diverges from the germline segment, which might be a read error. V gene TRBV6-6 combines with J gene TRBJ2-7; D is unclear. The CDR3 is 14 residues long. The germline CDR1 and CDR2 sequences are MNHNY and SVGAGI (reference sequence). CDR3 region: CASSDSDGTYEQYF. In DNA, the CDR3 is TGTGCCAGCAGTGACTCGGACGGTACCTACGAGCAGTACTTC.

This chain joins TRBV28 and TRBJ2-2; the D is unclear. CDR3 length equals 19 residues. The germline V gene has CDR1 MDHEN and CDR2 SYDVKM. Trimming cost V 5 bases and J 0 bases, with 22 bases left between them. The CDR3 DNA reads TGTGCCAGCAGTGCCCGGCAACGGTGGGCTTACACGAACACCGGGGAGCTGTTTTTT. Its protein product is CASSARQRWAYTNTGELFF.

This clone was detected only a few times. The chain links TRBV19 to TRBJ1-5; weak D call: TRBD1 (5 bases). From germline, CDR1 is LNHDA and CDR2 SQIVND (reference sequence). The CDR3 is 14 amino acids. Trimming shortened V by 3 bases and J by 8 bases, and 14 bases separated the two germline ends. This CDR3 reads CASSMTVIAKPQHF. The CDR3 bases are TGTGCCAGTAGTATGACAGTAATAGCGAAGCCCCAGCATTTT.

The CDR3 nucleotides are TGTGCCAGCAGACCTGGGAGCGCCCGGGCCTACGAGCAGTACTTC. This sequence encodes CASRPGSARAYEQYF. This rearrangement joins TRBV7-2 to TRBJ2-7, with D possibly TRBD2 on 5 matching bases. There are 15 residues in the CDR3. CDR1 SGHTA and CDR2 FQGNSA come from the germline V gene. Deletions cut 6 bases from V and 2 bases from J, with 17 bases between.

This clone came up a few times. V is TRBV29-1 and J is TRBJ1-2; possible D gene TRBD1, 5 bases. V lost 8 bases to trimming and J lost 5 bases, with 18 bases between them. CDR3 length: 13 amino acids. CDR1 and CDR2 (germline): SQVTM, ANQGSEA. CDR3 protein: CSSEGEWGYGYTF. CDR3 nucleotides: TGCAGCTCTGAAGGGGAATGGGGGTATGGCTACACCTTC.

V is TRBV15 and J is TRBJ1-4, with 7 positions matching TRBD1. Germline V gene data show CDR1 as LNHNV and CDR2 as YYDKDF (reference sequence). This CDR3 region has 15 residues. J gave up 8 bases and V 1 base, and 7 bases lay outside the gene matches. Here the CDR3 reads CATSRVTDRDEKLFF. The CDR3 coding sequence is TGTGCCACCAGCAGAGTAACCGACAGGGACGAAAAACTGTTTTTT.

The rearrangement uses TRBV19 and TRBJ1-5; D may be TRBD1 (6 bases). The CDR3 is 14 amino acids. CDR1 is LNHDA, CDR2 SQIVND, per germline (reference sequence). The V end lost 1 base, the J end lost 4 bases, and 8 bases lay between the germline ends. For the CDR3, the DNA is TGTGCCAGTAGTATAGTCAGGGGTAATCAGCCCCAGCATTTT. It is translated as CASSIVRGNQPQHF.

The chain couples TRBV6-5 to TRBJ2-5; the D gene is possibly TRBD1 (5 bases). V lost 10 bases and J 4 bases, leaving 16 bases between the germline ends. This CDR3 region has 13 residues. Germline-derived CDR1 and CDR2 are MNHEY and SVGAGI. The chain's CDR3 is CATQGWVTETQYF. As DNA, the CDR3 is TGTGCCACCCAGGGCTGGGTAACAGAGACCCAGTACTTC.

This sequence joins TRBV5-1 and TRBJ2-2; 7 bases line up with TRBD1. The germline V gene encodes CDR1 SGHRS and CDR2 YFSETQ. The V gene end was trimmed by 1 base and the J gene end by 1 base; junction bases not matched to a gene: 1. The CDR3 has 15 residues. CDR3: CASSLYRGNTGELFF. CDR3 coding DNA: TGCGCCAGCAGCTTGTACAGGGGGAACACCGGGGAGCTGTTTTTT. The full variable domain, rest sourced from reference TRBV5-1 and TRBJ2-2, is KAGVTQTPRYLIKTRGQQVTLSCSPISGHRSVSWYQQTPGQGLQFLFEYFSETQRNKGNFPGRFSGRQFSNSRSEMNVSTLELGDSALYLCASSLYRGNTGELFFGEGSRLTVL.

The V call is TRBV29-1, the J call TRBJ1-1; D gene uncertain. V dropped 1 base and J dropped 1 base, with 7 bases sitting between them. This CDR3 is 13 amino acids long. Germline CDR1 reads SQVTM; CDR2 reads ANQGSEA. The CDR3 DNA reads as TGCAGCGTTGAAGCACGACGGAACACTGAAGCTTTCTTT. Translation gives CSVEARRNTEAFF.

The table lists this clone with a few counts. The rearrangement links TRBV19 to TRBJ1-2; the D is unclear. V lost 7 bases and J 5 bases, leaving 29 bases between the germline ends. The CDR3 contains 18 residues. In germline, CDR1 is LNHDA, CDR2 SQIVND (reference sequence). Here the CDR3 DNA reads TGTGCCAGTACCCTAAGTGCCTTTTGGGATCCCCCGGCTTATGGCTACACCTTC. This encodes CASTLSAFWDPPAYGYTF.

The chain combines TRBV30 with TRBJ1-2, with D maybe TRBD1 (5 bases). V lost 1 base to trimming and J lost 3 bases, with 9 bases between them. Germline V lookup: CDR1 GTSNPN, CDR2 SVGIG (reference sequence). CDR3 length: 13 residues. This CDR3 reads CAWSAGRDYGYTF. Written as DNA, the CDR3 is TGTGCCTGGAGTGCAGGGAGGGACTATGGCTACACCTTC. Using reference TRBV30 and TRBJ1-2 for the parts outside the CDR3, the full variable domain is SQTIHQWPATLVQPVGSPLSLECTVEGTSNPNLYWYRQAAGRGLQLLFYSVGIGQISSEVPQNLSASRPQDRQFILSSKKLLLSDSGFYLCAWSAGRDYGYTFGSGTRLTVV.

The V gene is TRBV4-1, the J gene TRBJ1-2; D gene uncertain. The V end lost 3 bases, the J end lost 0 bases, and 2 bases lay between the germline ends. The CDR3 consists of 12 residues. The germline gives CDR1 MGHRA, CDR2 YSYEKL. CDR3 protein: CASSQSNYGYTF. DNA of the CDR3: TGCGCCAGCAGCCAGTCTAACTATGGCTACACCTTC.

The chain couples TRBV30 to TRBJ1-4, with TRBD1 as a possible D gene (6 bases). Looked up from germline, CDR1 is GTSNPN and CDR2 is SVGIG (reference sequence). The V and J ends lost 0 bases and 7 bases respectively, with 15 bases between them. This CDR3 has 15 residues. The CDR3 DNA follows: TGTGCCTGGAGTGTAACGGTGGGGGCGGGTGAAAAACTGTTTTTT. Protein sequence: CAWSVTVGAGEKLFF. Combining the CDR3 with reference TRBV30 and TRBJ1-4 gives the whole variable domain SQTIHQWPATLVQPVGSPLSLECTVEGTSNPNLYWYRQAAGRGLQLLFYSVGIGQISSEVPQNLSASRPQDRQFILSSKKLLLSDSGFYLCAWSVTVGAGEKLFFGSGTQLSVL.

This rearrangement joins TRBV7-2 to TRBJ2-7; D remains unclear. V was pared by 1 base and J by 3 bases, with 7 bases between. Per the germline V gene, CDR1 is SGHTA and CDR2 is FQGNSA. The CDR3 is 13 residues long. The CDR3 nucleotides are TGTGCCAGCAGCTTAGTCCAGGACTACGAGCAGTACTTC. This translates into CASSLVQDYEQYF.